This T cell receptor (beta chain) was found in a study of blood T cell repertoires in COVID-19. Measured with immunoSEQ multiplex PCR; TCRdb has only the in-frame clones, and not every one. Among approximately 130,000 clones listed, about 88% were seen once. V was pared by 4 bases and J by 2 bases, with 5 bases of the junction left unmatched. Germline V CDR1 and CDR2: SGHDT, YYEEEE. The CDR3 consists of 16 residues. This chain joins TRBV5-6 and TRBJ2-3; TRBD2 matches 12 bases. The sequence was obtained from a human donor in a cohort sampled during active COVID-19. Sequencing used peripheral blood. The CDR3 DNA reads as TGTGCCAGCAGCCAAACTAGCGGGGGGAACACAGATACGCAGTATTTT. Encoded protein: CASSQTSGGNTDTQYF.